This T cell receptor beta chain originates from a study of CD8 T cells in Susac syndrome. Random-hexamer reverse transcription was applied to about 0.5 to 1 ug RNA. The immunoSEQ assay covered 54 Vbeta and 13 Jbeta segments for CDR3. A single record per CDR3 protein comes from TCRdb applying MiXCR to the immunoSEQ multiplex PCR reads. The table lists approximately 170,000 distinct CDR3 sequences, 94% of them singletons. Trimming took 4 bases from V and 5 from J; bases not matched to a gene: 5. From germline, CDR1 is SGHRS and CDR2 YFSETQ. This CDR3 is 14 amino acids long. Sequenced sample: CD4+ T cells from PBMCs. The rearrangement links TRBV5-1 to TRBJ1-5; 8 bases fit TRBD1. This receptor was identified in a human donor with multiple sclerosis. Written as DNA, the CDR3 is TGCGCCAGCAGCCCCGGGACAGGATATCAGCCCCAGCATTTT. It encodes CASSPGTGYQPQHF.